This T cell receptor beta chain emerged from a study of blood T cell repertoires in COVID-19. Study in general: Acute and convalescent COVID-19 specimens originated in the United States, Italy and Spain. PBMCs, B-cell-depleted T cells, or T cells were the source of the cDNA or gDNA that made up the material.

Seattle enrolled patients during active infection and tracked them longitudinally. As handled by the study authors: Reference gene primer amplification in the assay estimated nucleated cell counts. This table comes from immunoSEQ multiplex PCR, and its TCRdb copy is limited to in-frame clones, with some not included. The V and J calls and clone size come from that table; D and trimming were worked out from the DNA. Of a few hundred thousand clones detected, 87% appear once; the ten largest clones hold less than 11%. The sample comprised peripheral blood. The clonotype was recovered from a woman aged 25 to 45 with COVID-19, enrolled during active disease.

This CDR3 is CASSPGLAALYEQYF. In DNA form, the CDR3 reads TGTGCCAGCAGCCCGGGACTAGCGGCCCTCTACGAGCAGTACTTC. The chain is built from TRBV6-5 and TRBJ2-7; 11 bases are shared with TRBD2. The CDR3 has 15 residues. Germline trimming cut 6 bases from V and 3 bases from J; bases unmatched to any gene: 7. Germline CDR1 reads MNHEY; CDR2 reads SVGAGI.